These 18 T cell receptor beta chains were all obtained from the same sample, sequenced in a study of cytomegalovirus exposure and HLA in healthy donors. PCR used 60 Vbeta primers and 13 Jbeta primers. Repertoires were generated with immunoSEQ multiplex PCR, while TCRdb's copy carries only in-frame clones and drops some. The sample consists of over 90,000 clones, under 65% of them appearing once. The sequencing sample was made of PBMCs. These receptors came from a man aged 55 to 70 in good health and CMV-seronegative.

This clone was recorded once. The chain carries TRBV7-9 and TRBJ2-3; D unresolved. In germline, CDR1 is SEHNR, CDR2 FQNEAQ (reference sequence). Trimming left V 0 bases short and J 3 bases short, with 4 bases between. The CDR3 totals 13 residues. CDR3 in amino acids: CASSLAQTDTQYF. The CDR3 nucleotides are TGTGCCAGCAGCTTAGCCCAGACAGATACGCAGTATTTT.

V and J are TRBV6-1 and TRBJ2-7; no firm D call. CDR3 length: 14 amino acids. The V and J ends lost 2 bases and 3 bases respectively, with 11 bases between them. Germline V CDR1 and CDR2: MNHNS, SASEGT. This chain's CDR3 is CASSEIGQYYEQYF. The DNA of the CDR3 is TGTGCCAGCAGTGAAATTGGGCAGTACTACGAGCAGTACTTC.

This clone has only a few counts. The chain uses TRBV11-3 and TRBJ2-2; TRBD1 matches 9 bases. Germline trimming cut 3 bases from V and 5 bases from J; bases unmatched to any gene: 7. This CDR3 has 16 residues. The germline gives CDR1 SGHNT, CDR2 YENEEA. The CDR3 region is CASSFSGTGKTGELFF. CDR3 nucleotides: TGTGCCAGCAGCTTCTCCGGGACAGGGAAAACCGGGGAGCTGTTTTTT.

The chain has TRBV5-1 and TRBJ2-7; 7 nucleotides agree with TRBD1. Looked up from germline, CDR1 is SGHRS and CDR2 is YFSETQ. With 1 base clipped from V and 2 bases from J, the junction kept 6 bases outside the gene matches. CDR3 length equals 15 residues. The CDR3 DNA reads TGCGCCAGCAGCTTGCCGGGACAGAAACCCTACGAGCAGTACTTC. Translated: CASSLPGQKPYEQYF.

V and J are TRBV5-1 and TRBJ2-3; TRBD2 aligns across 11 bases. V gave up 3 bases and J gave up 2 bases; unmatched junction bases: 5. This CDR3 spans 16 amino acids. CDR1 is SGHRS and CDR2 is YFSETQ in the germline V gene. The CDR3: CASSSILAGATDTQYF. The CDR3 DNA reads TGCGCCAGCAGCTCGATACTAGCGGGGGCCACAGATACGCAGTATTTT.

The V and J genes are TRBV5-1 and TRBJ1-1; D uncertain. Per germline, CDR1 SGHRS and CDR2 YFSETQ. CDR3 length: 15 amino acids. Trimming left V 4 bases short and J 2 bases short, with 15 bases between. CDR3 protein: CASSISDPFNTEAFF. The CDR3 coding sequence is TGCGCCAGCAGCATCAGCGACCCCTTCAACACTGAAGCTTTCTTT.

This chain connects TRBV7-3 to TRBJ2-1; 7 positions agree with TRBD2. In germline, CDR1 is SGHTA, CDR2 FQGTGA. CDR3 length equals 15 residues. Unmatched junction bases numbered 12, after V lost 8 bases and J lost 5 bases. DNA of the CDR3: TGTGCCAGCGGGGCCCACGTGGGACTAAACAATGAGCAGTTCTTC. Its translation is CASGAHVGLNNEQFF.

This clone has a handful of counts. The V and J genes are TRBV15 and TRBJ1-4, with 8 bases fitting TRBD1. The V gene end was trimmed by 2 bases and the J gene end by 4 bases; junction bases not matched to a gene: 6. This CDR3 has 16 residues. From germline, CDR1 is LNHNV and CDR2 YYDKDF (reference sequence). CDR3 loop: CATSRKTGVGNEKLFF. DNA for the CDR3: TGTGCCACCAGCAGAAAGACAGGGGTGGGTAATGAAAAACTGTTTTTT.

The chain joins TRBV5-1 to TRBJ2-7; 9 bases are shared with TRBD2. V shed 7 bases and J 5 bases; nucleotides not matched to a gene: 7. Looked up from germline, CDR1 is SGHRS and CDR2 is YFSETQ. The CDR3 sequence is 13 residues long. The CDR3 here is CASRSGRPDEQYF. Here the CDR3 DNA reads TGCGCCAGCCGTAGCGGGAGACCGGACGAGCAGTACTTC.

V gene TRBV5-6 combines with J gene TRBJ2-3; D gene uncertain. CDR3 length equals 11 residues. Trimming stripped 4 bases from V and 9 bases from J, with 9 bases between. From germline, CDR1 is SGHDT and CDR2 YYEEEE. In DNA, the CDR3 is TGTGCCAGCAGCCTTCAGACAACGCAGTATTTT. As protein: CASSLQTTQYF.

This sequence joins TRBV13 and TRBJ2-7; tentative D call: TRBD1 (5 bases). CDR1 and CDR2 from the germline V gene are PRHDT and FYEKMQ (reference sequence). Trimming left V 2 bases short and J 2 bases short, with 13 bases between. The CDR3 has 15 residues. CDR3 protein: CASSLLQAQTYEQYF. DNA for the CDR3: TGTGCCAGCAGCTTACTACAGGCCCAAACCTACGAGCAGTACTTC.

The CDR3 region has the DNA TGTGCCAGCAGCACCTCAACCGGACTAGCGGGAGATACAGATACGCAGTATTTT. This codes for CASSTSTGLAGDTDTQYF. The V gene is TRBV7-9, the J gene TRBJ2-3; 13 positions agree with TRBD2. CDR1 SEHNR and CDR2 FQNEAQ come from the germline V gene (reference sequence). The CDR3 runs to 18 residues. Germline trimming cut 5 bases from V and 3 bases from J; bases unmatched to any gene: 11.

This clone was counted a few times. The chain uses TRBV29-1 and TRBJ1-1; D is unclear. V lost 7 bases and J lost 0, with 12 bases in between. Germline V gene data show CDR1 as SQVTM and CDR2 as ANQGSEA. CDR3 length: 13 residues. The DNA of the CDR3 is TGCAGCGCTGGAGTTACTATGAACACTGAAGCTTTCTTT. Protein product: CSAGVTMNTEAFF. Filled out from reference TRBV29-1 and TRBJ1-1, the complete variable domain reads SAVISQKPSRDICQRGTSLTIQCQVDSQVTMMFWYRQQPGQSLTLIATANQGSEATYESGFVIDKFPISRPNLTFSTLTVSNMSPEDSSIYLCSAGVTMNTEAFFGQGTRLTVV.

The chain links TRBV6-1 to TRBJ2-5; possibly TRBD2 for D (6 bases). Trimming pared 1 base from V and 0 bases from J, leaving 6 bases between. Germline lookup yields CDR1 MNHNS and CDR2 SASEGT. CDR3 size: 14 residues. CDR3 in DNA: TGTGCCAGCAGTGAAGGCGGGAACCAAGAGACCCAGTACTTC. It yields the protein CASSEGGNQETQYF.

V and J are TRBV4-2 and TRBJ1-2; TRBD1 aligns across 11 bases. The V gene end was trimmed by 5 bases and the J gene end by 5 bases; junction bases not matched to a gene: 13. In germline, CDR1 is LGHNA, CDR2 YNFKEQ. The CDR3 extends over 17 amino acids. The CDR3 reads CASSDYGQGAKIYGYTF. The CDR3 region has the DNA TGTGCCAGCAGCGACTACGGACAGGGGGCGAAAATTTATGGCTACACCTTC.

The rearrangement joins TRBV19 to TRBJ1-2, with 8 bases matching TRBD1. This CDR3 region has 17 residues. Looked up from germline, CDR1 is LNHDA and CDR2 is SQIVND (reference sequence). After removal of 6 bases from V and 6 bases from J, the junction contained 18 bases not matched to a gene. The CDR3 nucleotides are TGTGCCAGTAGCCCCTTTGAGGTGTCAGGGGGCGGCGATGGCTACACCTTC. Translating it yields CASSPFEVSGGGDGYTF.

The CDR3 coding sequence is TGTGCCAGCTCACTCCTATCAGGGGCTGAAGCTTTCTTT. Translation gives CASSLLSGAEAFF. The chain employs TRBV18 and TRBJ1-1, with D possibly TRBD1 on 6 matching bases. From germline, CDR1 is KGHSH and CDR2 LQKENI. Trimming cost V 4 bases and J 6 bases, with 12 bases left between them. This CDR3 comprises 13 residues.

The V call is TRBV7-2, the J call TRBJ1-2; no clear D. The CDR3 loop spans 15 amino acids. CDR1 and CDR2 from the germline V gene are SGHTA and FQGNSA. Trimming pared 5 bases from V and 3 bases from J, leaving 16 bases between. The CDR3 DNA reads as TGTGCCAGCAGCGAGGGCCAACTGCGGGACTATGGCTACACCTTC. It is translated as CASSEGQLRDYGYTF. The full variable domain, rest sourced from reference TRBV7-2 and TRBJ1-2, is GAGVSQSPSNKVTEKGKDVELRCDPISGHTALYWYRQSLGQGLEFLIYFQGNSAPDKSGLPSDRFSAERTGGSVSTLTIQRTQQEDSAVYLCASSEGQLRDYGYTFGSGTRLTVV.